These 26 T cell receptor beta chains were all obtained from the same sample, sequenced in a study of T-cell memory formation after mild COVID-19. Each CDR3 protein is one row after TCRdb ran MiXCR on the 5' RACE reads. The sample includes roughly 410,000 distinct CDR3 sequences, 20% to 25% of them seen just once. Sample: PBMCs or a T cell subset sorted from them (not recorded which). The source of these receptors is an adult woman who had mild COVID-19 (a few samples of this study predate the infection). Cell type and time point are not known.

The sample holds a few counts of this clonotype. This chain uses TRBV3-1 with TRBJ1-2; D is unclear. Germline CDR1 and CDR2: LGHDT and YNNKEL (reference sequence). This CDR3 has 13 residues. V was clipped by 0 bases and J by 8 bases, with 10 bases between them. The CDR3 bases are TGTGCCAGCAGCCAAGAACGGCTGGGGGGCTACACCTTC. Translating gives CASSQERLGGYTF.

This clonotype was observed a few times. The chain has TRBV12-3 or TRBV12-4 and TRBJ1-5; D possibly corresponds to TRBD1 (5 bases). Trimming took off 6 bases at V and 9 bases at J, with 24 bases between the two ends. The CDR3 is made up of 16 amino acids. The CDR3 protein is CASSPPGLQRQGPQHF. The CDR3, as DNA: TGTGCCAGCAGCCCCCCGGGGTTACAGCGCCAGGGGCCCCAGCATTTT.

This clonotype was picked up a small number of times. In DNA, the CDR3 is TGCAGCGCAAGACTAGCGGGAGGGTACGAGCAGTACTTC. It codes for CSARLAGGYEQYF. The rearrangement links TRBV29-1 to TRBJ2-7; 14 positions agree with TRBD2. CDR1 and CDR2 (germline): SQVTM, ANQGSEA. The CDR3 spans 13 residues. Trimming took 7 bases from V and 4 from J; bases not matched to a gene: 3.

This clonotype was picked up a small number of times. The chain links TRBV6-1 to TRBJ2-5; 9 nucleotides line up with TRBD2. The germline V gene encodes CDR1 MNHNS and CDR2 SASEGT. There are 15 residues in the CDR3. V was pared by 4 bases and J by 4 bases, with 7 bases of the junction left unmatched. In nucleotides, the CDR3 is TGTGCCAGCAGTGTCGCGGGGGGGCCGGGAGAGACCCAGTACTTC. Its translation is CASSVAGGPGETQYF.

J is TRBJ2-4 and V is TRBV2; D is possibly TRBD2 (6 bases). The CDR3 has 15 amino acids. The germline V gene encodes CDR1 SNHLY and CDR2 FYNNEI. The V gene lost 0 bases and the J gene lost 7 bases, with 13 bases spanning the gap. CDR3 in amino acids: CASSEALTEGNIQYF. The DNA for the CDR3 is TGTGCCAGCAGTGAAGCGCTGACGGAGGGGAACATTCAGTACTTC. Full variable domain (rest looked up from reference TRBV2 and TRBJ2-4): EPEVTQTPSHQVTQMGQEVILRCVPISNHLYFYWYRQILGQKVEFLVSFYNNEISEKSEIFDDQFSVERPDGSNFTLKIRSTKLEDSAMYFCASSEALTEGNIQYFGAGTRLSVL.

V is TRBV18 and J is TRBJ2-5; D may be TRBD1 (6 bases). The V gene's germline CDR1 is KGHSH and CDR2 LQKENI. V was cut by 4 bases and J by 4 bases, with 13 bases left in between. This CDR3 is 14 amino acids long. The CDR3 loop reads CASSRPTGPETQYF. CDR3 DNA: TGTGCCAGCTCACGACCGACAGGCCCAGAGACCCAGTACTTC.

The chain joins TRBV27 to TRBJ2-5, with a weak D call TRBD2 (6 bases). V lost 3 bases to trimming and J lost 5 bases, with 13 bases between them. The CDR3 contains 14 residues. Germline values: CDR1 MNHEY, CDR2 SMNVEV (reference sequence). The CDR3 sequence: CASSFGGRPETQYF. Written as DNA, the CDR3 is TGTGCCAGCAGTTTCGGGGGACGGCCGGAGACCCAGTACTTC.

This clonotype was observed at least ten times. The chain carries TRBV7-2 and TRBJ2-3, with a tentative D call TRBD2 (5 bases). The length of the CDR3 is 15 residues. The germline V gene encodes CDR1 SGHTA and CDR2 FQGNSA. The germline V and J ends were trimmed by 1 base and 0 bases, with 8 bases remaining between them. The CDR3 DNA follows: TGTGCCAGCAGCTTAGTTCCGGGAAGCACAGATACGCAGTATTTT. Translated, it gives CASSLVPGSTDTQYF.

This clonotype was observed a few times. The chain is built from TRBV12-3 or TRBV12-4 and TRBJ1-2; 9 nucleotides match TRBD1. The J segment lost 4 bases and the V segment lost 3 bases, leaving 9 bases of the junction unmatched. The CDR3 length is 16 residues. The CDR3 DNA reads TGTGCCAGCAGTTTTCCCACAGGGGGCGAACCCTATGGCTACACCTTC. Encoded protein: CASSFPTGGEPYGYTF.

At least ten counts were recorded for this clonotype. Germline and junction disagree at one end, which may indicate a read error. The chain links TRBV12-3 or TRBV12-4 to TRBJ1-2; D is unclear. This CDR3 has 10 amino acids. The CDR3 bases are TGTGCCAGCAGCTTAGGTGGCTACACCTTC. It encodes CASSLGGYTF.

The rearrangement uses TRBV6-2 or TRBV6-3 and TRBJ2-1; D is undetermined. Germline CDR1 is MNHEY and CDR2 is SVGEGT. Trimming left V 5 bases short and J 0 bases short, with 5 bases between. The CDR3 is made up of 13 amino acids. DNA for the CDR3: TGTGCCAGCAGTAAAAGCTCCTACAATGAGCAGTTCTTC. Translation gives CASSKSSYNEQFF.

This clonotype was detected ten times or more. The chain links TRBV7-2 to TRBJ2-5; a possible D gene is TRBD2 (6 bases). V gave up 0 bases and J gave up 5 bases, with 10 bases separating them. This CDR3 region has 14 residues. Germline lookup yields CDR1 SGHTA and CDR2 FQGNSA. CDR3 loop: CASSLAGGGETQYF. CDR3 in DNA: TGTGCCAGCAGCTTAGCGGGAGGAGGGGAGACCCAGTACTTC. Full variable domain (outside the CDR3, taken from reference TRBV7-2 and TRBJ2-5): GAGVSQSPSNKVTEKGKDVELRCDPISGHTALYWYRQSLGQGLEFLIYFQGNSAPDKSGLPSDRFSAERTGGSVSTLTIQRTQQEDSAVYLCASSLAGGGETQYFGPGTRLLVL.

J is TRBJ1-1 and V is TRBV9, with a possible D match to TRBD1 (5 bases). CDR3 length: 17 amino acids. Germline CDR1 and CDR2: SGDLS and YYNGEE. V lost 4 bases and J 3 bases, leaving 22 bases between the germline ends. CDR3 region: CASSPAVGDPTDTEAFF. The CDR3 DNA follows: TGTGCCAGCAGCCCTGCGGTTGGGGACCCGACGGACACTGAAGCTTTCTTT.

The table lists this clonotype with many counts. The rearrangement uses TRBV21-1 and TRBJ2-3; TRBD1 is taken as the D call from the table, unchecked against the DNA. TRBV21-1 is noted as a pseudogene. The CDR3 consists of 17 residues. Written as DNA, the CDR3 is TGTGCCAGCAGCCAACCTAAGACAGGGGGCATCACAGATACGCAGTATTTT. Translation: CASSQPKTGGITDTQYF.

This clonotype was seen a few times. This chain uses TRBV7-9 with TRBJ2-7, with 7 bases that match TRBD2. The V gene's germline CDR1 is SEHNR and CDR2 FQNEAQ (reference sequence). The V gene end was trimmed by 4 bases and the J gene end by 2 bases; junction bases not matched to a gene: 8. CDR3 size: 15 residues. The CDR3 coding sequence is TGTGCCAGCAGCTCTACTAGCGCACCTACCTACGAGCAGTACTTC. It encodes CASSSTSAPTYEQYF. Together with reference TRBV7-9 and TRBJ2-7, the CDR3 gives the full variable domain: DTGVSQNPRHKITKRGQNVTFRCDPISEHNRLYWYRQTLGQGPEFLTYFQNEAQLEKSRLLSDRFSAERPKGSFSTLEIQRTEQGDSAMYLCASSSTSAPTYEQYFGPGTRLTVT.

The genes are TRBV7-3 and TRBJ2-1; 7 bases align to TRBD2. Germline V gene sequence: CDR1 SGHTA, CDR2 FQGTGA. The CDR3 length is 19 residues. V shed 5 bases and J 6 bases; nucleotides not matched to a gene: 22. The DNA of the CDR3 is TGTGCCAGCAGCACCGGGACTATATTGTGGGGGACGACGGGCAATGAGCAGTTCTTC. It is translated as CASSTGTILWGTTGNEQFF.

The V call is TRBV9, the J call TRBJ2-1, with 8 bases matching TRBD1. Germline V gene lookup returns CDR1 SGDLS and CDR2 YYNGEE. The CDR3 has 14 residues. With V trimmed by 0 bases and J by 10 bases, 6 bases remained unmatched. CDR3 DNA sequence: TGTGCCAGCAGCGTAGAACAGGGGGTAGGGGAGCAGTTCTTC. This translates into CASSVEQGVGEQFF.

The V call is TRBV3-1, the J call TRBJ2-3; D gene uncertain. The CDR3 covers 13 residues. Germline values: CDR1 LGHDT, CDR2 YNNKEL (reference sequence). Trimming cost V 5 bases and J 4 bases, with 10 bases left between them. The CDR3 loop reads CASSSHEADTQYF. DNA for the CDR3: TGTGCCAGCAGCTCACACGAAGCAGATACGCAGTATTTT.

This clonotype was seen more than once but under ten times. The rearrangement links TRBV24-1 to TRBJ2-1; TRBD2 matches at 12 bases. The V segment lost 6 bases and the J segment 8 bases; nucleotides outside the gene matches: 7. The CDR3 is 15 residues long. Germline-derived CDR1 and CDR2 are KGHDR and SFDVKD. Written as DNA, the CDR3 is TGTGCCACCAGTTTTGGGACTAGCGGGTCGGATGAGCAGTTCTTC. Its protein is CATSFGTSGSDEQFF.

This clonotype has only a few counts. CDR3 DNA sequence: TGTGCCAGCTCACTTAGGATGAACACTGAAGCTTTCTTT. As protein: CASSLRMNTEAFF. This chain uses TRBV18 with TRBJ1-1; D is ambiguous. The CDR3 loop spans 13 amino acids. V lost 4 bases to trimming and J lost 0 bases, with 6 bases between them. Germline assignment: CDR1 KGHSH and CDR2 LQKENI.

This chain links TRBV6-5 with TRBJ1-1; D is ambiguous. The CDR3 has 14 amino acids. Germline lookup yields CDR1 MNHEY and CDR2 SVGAGI. V shed 5 bases and J shed 5 bases, with 15 bases lying between them. CDR3 region: CASSRTGPETEAFF. DNA of the CDR3: TGTGCCAGCAGTCGTACCGGGCCGGAGACTGAAGCTTTCTTT.

The V call is TRBV5-1, the J call TRBJ2-7; 8 positions match TRBD1. After removal of 4 bases from V and 6 bases from J, the junction contained 12 bases not matched to a gene. The CDR3 covers 15 residues. Germline values: CDR1 SGHRS, CDR2 YFSETQ. DNA of the CDR3: TGCGCCAGCAGCCTCCCGAGGGCAGGGGGCGCCGAGCAGTACTTC. Its protein product is CASSLPRAGGAEQYF.

The gene calls are TRBV7-3 and TRBJ2-6; maybe TRBD1 (5 bases). Germline V gives CDR1 SGHTA, CDR2 FQGTGA. The CDR3 totals 16 residues. V gave up 3 bases and J gave up 0 bases, with 9 bases separating them. The CDR3 nucleotides read TGTGCCAGCAGCTTGACAGCGTTCTCTGGGGCCAACGTCCTGACTTTC. Translating it yields CASSLTAFSGANVLTF.

This clonotype turned up a few times. V usage is TRBV24-1 and J usage is TRBJ2-5; D may be TRBD1 (5 bases). CDR3 length equals 15 residues. Germline CDR1 reads KGHDR; CDR2 reads SFDVKD. Trimming shortened V by 4 bases and J by 1 base, and 12 bases separated the two germline ends. The DNA for the CDR3 is TGTGCCACCAGTGAACCTCAAGGGGTCCAAGAGACCCAGTACTTC. The encoded protein is CATSEPQGVQETQYF.

The chain employs TRBV10-3 and TRBJ2-6; D gene ambiguous. The CDR3 covers 15 residues. Germline values: CDR1 ENHRY, CDR2 SYGVKD. V lost 2 bases and J lost 0, with 5 bases in between. CDR3 in DNA: TGTGCCATCAGTGAGCAAAACTCTGGGGCCAACGTCCTGACTTTC. It yields the protein CAISEQNSGANVLTF.

The V call is TRBV6-5, the J call TRBJ1-1; D call uncertain. Trimming shortened V by 0 bases and J by 0 bases, and 5 bases separated the two germline ends. This CDR3 is 14 amino acids long. Germline V gives CDR1 MNHEY, CDR2 SVGAGI. The DNA for the CDR3 is TGTGCCAGCAGTTACTCGAGTATGAACACTGAAGCTTTCTTT. Translation: CASSYSSMNTEAFF.